Listed below are T cell receptor beta chains from one sample, sequenced in a study of blood T cell repertoires in COVID-19. Produced via immunoSEQ multiplex PCR; TCRdb's table is partial and in-frame only. The table shows under 300,000 clones, with around 90% occurring only once. Specimen: peripheral blood. Receptors were obtained from a man aged 45-65 years with acute or convalescent COVID-19. Each CDR3 is given with its conserved first and last residue. The D gene is left open where the match is weak. Not every row has a clone size; where given, it reads once, few, many or a size class.

j_call v_call d_call clone_size cdr3_aa cdr3_nt
TRBJ1-2 TRBV6-1 - - CASSEDRMYGYTF TGTGCCAGCAGTGAAGACAGGATGTATGGCTACACCTTC
TRBJ2-2 TRBV10-3 TRBD2 - CAIKEAGGPGELFF TGTGCCATCAAAGAGGCGGGGGGGCCCGGGGAGCTGTTTTTT
TRBJ1-5 TRBV4-1 - - CASSVRGGADSNQPQHF TGCGCCAGCAGCGTCCGGGGGGGGGCGGACAGCAATCAGCCCCAGCATTTT
TRBJ2-5 TRBV5-6 - - CASSLVGGVETQYF TGTGCCAGCAGCTTGGTGGGGGGTGTGGAGACCCAGTACTTC
TRBJ2-1 TRBV5-5 TRBD2 - CASTPRGDYVGEQFF TGTGCCAGCACCCCCCGCGGGGACTATGTCGGTGAGCAGTTCTTC
TRBJ2-1 TRBV19 TRBD1 - CASSLEQGALSGDEQFF TGTGCCAGTAGTCTGGAACAGGGGGCCCTCAGTGGCGATGAGCAGTTCTTC
TRBJ1-1 TRBV2 TRBD1 - CASTNPGQGLRAFF TGTGCCAGCACCAACCCGGGACAGGGGTTGCGAGCTTTCTTT
TRBJ1-2 TRBV5-1 TRBD1 - CASSSRDRFYGYTF TGCGCCAGCAGCTCACGGGACAGATTTTATGGCTACACCTTC
TRBJ2-7 TRBV6-5 TRBD2 - CASSFPSGGSSYEQYF TGTGCCAGCAGTTTTCCTAGCGGGGGGAGCTCCTACGAGCAGTACTTC
TRBJ2-7 TRBV7-9 - once CASSPQAHYEQYF TGTGCCAGCAGCCCACAGGCTCACTACGAGCAGTACTTC
TRBJ1-1 TRBV4-1 TRBD1 - CASSQEVTGDTEAFF TGCGCCAGCAGCCAAGAAGTGACAGGGGACACTGAAGCTTTCTTT
TRBJ2-1 TRBV5-1 TRBD2 - CASSPGLAGGSEQFF TGCGCCAGCAGCCCCGGACTAGCGGGGGGTAGTGAGCAGTTCTTC
TRBJ1-4 TRBV18 - - CASSPGADDEKLFF TGTGCCAGCTCACCAGGGGCTGACGATGAAAAACTGTTTTTT
TRBJ2-6 TRBV2 - - CASSESGTTGANVLTF TGTGCCAGCAGTGAAAGCGGCACCACTGGGGCCAACGTCCTGACTTTC
TRBJ2-5 TRBV25-1 - - CASSELGGSPQETQYF TGTGCCAGCAGTGAATTGGGAGGCTCCCCCCAAGAGACCCAGTACTTC
TRBJ1-3 TRBV7-2 TRBD1 - CASSLYRGNGNTIYF TGTGCCAGCAGCTTATACAGGGGGAATGGAAACACCATATATTTT
TRBJ1-5 TRBV5-5 TRBD1 - CASSSGTGGGQPQHF TGTGCCAGCAGCTCCGGGACAGGGGGCGGTCAGCCCCAGCATTTT
TRBJ2-1 TRBV10-3 - - CAISDLYNEQFF TGTGCCATCAGTGACCTTTACAATGAGCAGTTCTTC
TRBJ2-4 TRBV29-1 TRBD2 - CSVEELGGTSVLKNIQYF TGCAGCGTTGAAGAGCTCGGGGGGACTAGCGTACTCAAAAACATTCAGTACTTC
TRBJ2-3 TRBV2 TRBD1 - CASADRADTQYF TGTGCCAGCGCGGACAGGGCCGATACGCAGTATTTT
TRBJ1-1 TRBV6-5 - few CASSSPGTEAFF TGTGCCAGCAGTTCCCCGGGTACTGAAGCTTTCTTT
TRBJ2-1 TRBV24-1 TRBD2 - CATSESSGDINEQFF TGTGCCACCAGTGAATCTAGCGGGGACATCAATGAGCAGTTCTTC
TRBJ1-2 TRBV7-2 - once CASSLVTANYGYTF TGTGCCAGCAGCTTAGTCACAGCTAACTATGGCTACACCTTC
TRBJ2-5 TRBV7-7 TRBD2 - CASSLSSGGAQETQYF TGTGCTAGCAGCCTCTCTAGCGGGGGAGCTCAAGAGACCCAGTACTTC
TRBJ2-1 TRBV7-9 TRBD2 - CASSFLAGAPANEQFF TGTGCCAGCAGCTTTTTAGCGGGGGCCCCAGCGAATGAGCAGTTCTTC
TRBJ2-2 TRBV9 - - CASSVGQPYTGELFF TGTGCCAGCAGCGTAGGACAGCCTTACACCGGGGAGCTGTTTTTT
TRBJ2-7 TRBV9 - - CASSVGQLLSYEQYF TGTGCCAGCAGCGTGGGGCAGCTCCTTTCCTACGAGCAGTACTTC